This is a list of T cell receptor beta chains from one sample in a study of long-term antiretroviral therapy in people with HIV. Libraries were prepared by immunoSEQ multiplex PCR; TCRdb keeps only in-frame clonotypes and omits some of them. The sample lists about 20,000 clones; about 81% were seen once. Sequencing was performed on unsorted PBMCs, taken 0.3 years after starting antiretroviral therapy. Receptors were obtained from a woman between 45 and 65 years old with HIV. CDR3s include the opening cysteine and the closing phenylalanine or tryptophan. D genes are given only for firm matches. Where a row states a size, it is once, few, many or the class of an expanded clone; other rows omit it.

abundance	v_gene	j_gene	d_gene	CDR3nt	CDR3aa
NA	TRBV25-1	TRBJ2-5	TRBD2	TGTGCCAGCAGTGACTTACTAGCGGGGAGGTACCAAGAGACCCAGTACTTC	CASSDLLAGRYQETQYF
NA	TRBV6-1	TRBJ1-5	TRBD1	TGTGCCAGCAGTGCGGGACAGGGGCGCAATCAGCCCCAGCATTTT	CASSAGQGRNQPQHF
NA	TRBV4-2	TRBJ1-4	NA	TGTGCCAGCAGCCATTCCGCCAGACTTCTGGAAAAACTGTTTTTT	CASSHSARLLEKLFF
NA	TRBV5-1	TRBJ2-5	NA	TGCGCCAGCAGCTTGGCGGTCCGGGTACAAGAGACCCAGTACTTC	CASSLAVRVQETQYF
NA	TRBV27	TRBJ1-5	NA	TGTGCCAGCAGTTTATCAGGCAGCCATAGCAATCAGCCCCAGCATTTT	CASSLSGSHSNQPQHF
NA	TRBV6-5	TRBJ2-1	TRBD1	TGTGCCAGCAGTCGCTGGGGGACAGGGGAGGATGAGCAGTTCTTC	CASSRWGTGEDEQFF
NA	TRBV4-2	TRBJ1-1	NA	TGTGCCAGCAGCCCATTGGGGGTAACTGAAGCTTTCTTT	CASSPLGVTEAFF
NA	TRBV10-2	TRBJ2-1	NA	TGCGCCAGCAGGGTAGAAAGCTCCTACAATGAGCAGTTCTTC	CASRVESSYNEQFF
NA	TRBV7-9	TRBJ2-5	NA	TGTGCCAGCAGCTTAGGGTCAGAAGAGACCCAGTACTTC	CASSLGSEETQYF
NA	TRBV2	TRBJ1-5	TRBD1	TGTGCCAGCAACTGGGACAGGGACTATCAGCCCCAGCATTTT	CASNWDRDYQPQHF
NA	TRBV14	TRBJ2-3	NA	TGTGCCAGCAGCCAAGGTAGCACGCAGTATTTT	CASSQGSTQYF
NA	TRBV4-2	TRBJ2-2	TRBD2	TGTGCCAGCAGCCAAGTGATTAGCGGGGGGAACACCGGGGAGCTGTTTTTT	CASSQVISGGNTGELFF
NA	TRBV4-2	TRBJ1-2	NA	TGTGCCAGCAGCTCCCGTGAAGCTTACTATGGCTACACCTTC	CASSSREAYYGYTF
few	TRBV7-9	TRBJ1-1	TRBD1	TGTGCCAGCAGCTTCAAGGGGGCAAACACTGAAGCTTTCTTT	CASSFKGANTEAFF
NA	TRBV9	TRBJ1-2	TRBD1	TGTGCCAGCAGCGTAGACGCAGGGGGGTATGGCTACACCTTC	CASSVDAGGYGYTF
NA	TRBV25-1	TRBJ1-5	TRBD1	TGTGCCAGCAGTGGGGGGACAGGCAACAATCAGCCCCAGCATTTT	CASSGGTGNNQPQHF
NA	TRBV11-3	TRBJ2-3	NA	TGTGCCAGCAGCTTAGAAGGGAACACAGATACGCAGTATTTT	CASSLEGNTDTQYF
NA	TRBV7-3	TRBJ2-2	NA	TGTGCCAGCAGCTTAGAGTCTAGCTACCTGCCCGGGGAGCTGTTTTTT	CASSLESSYLPGELFF
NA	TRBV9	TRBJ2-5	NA	TGTGCCAGCAGCGTTACTGGACAGTTCACGGAGACCCAGTACTTC	CASSVTGQFTETQYF
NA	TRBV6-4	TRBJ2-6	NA	TGTGCCAGCAGTGACTCGGCCCTCTCTGGGGCCAACGTCCTGACTTTC	CASSDSALSGANVLTF
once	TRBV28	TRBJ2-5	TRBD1	TGTGCCAGCAGTCGACAGGGGGCGAGAGAGACCCAGTACTTC	CASSRQGARETQYF
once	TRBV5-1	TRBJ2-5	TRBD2	TGCGCCAGCAGCGGTGGAGCGGGACAAGAGACCCAGTACTTC	CASSGGAGQETQYF
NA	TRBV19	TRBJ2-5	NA	TGTGCCAGTAGTATTGCCCCCGGAGCGTCAGGGACCCAGTACTTC	CASSIAPGASGTQYF
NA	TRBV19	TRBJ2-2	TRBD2	TGTGCCAGTAGTGACTGGGGGGGGTCCGCCGGGGAGCTGTTTTTT	CASSDWGGSAGELFF
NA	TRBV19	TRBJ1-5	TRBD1	TGTGCCAGTAGCTGGGACAGGGGGCCCAATCAGCCCCAGCATTTT	CASSWDRGPNQPQHF
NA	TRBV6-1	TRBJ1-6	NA	TGTGCCAGCAGTGCCTCCGGGGCAGCTTCTTCACCCCTCCACTTT	CASSASGAASSPLHF
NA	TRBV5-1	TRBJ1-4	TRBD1	TGCGCCAGCAGCTTAACGGGACAGGATAGTGAAAAACTGTTTTTT	CASSLTGQDSEKLFF
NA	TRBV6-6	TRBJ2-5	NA	TGTGCCAGCAGTTACGTGGAACAAGGTACCCAGTACTTC	CASSYVEQGTQYF
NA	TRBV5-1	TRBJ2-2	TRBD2	TGCGCCAGCAGCCACCCGTGGGGACTAGCTAACACCGGGGAGCTGTTTTTT	CASSHPWGLANTGELFF
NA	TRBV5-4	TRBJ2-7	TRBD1	TGTGCCAGCAGTTCTCAGGGGGACTACGAGCAGTACTTC	CASSSQGDYEQYF
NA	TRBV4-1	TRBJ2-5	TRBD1	TGCGCCAGCAGCCAGGGACAGGGGGCAACCTCCTGGTCCGAGACCCAGTACTTC	CASSQGQGATSWSETQYF
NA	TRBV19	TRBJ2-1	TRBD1	TGTGCCAGTAGTATTTATGGGACAGGGGGTTCAGGGTATGAGCAGTTCTTC	CASSIYGTGGSGYEQFF
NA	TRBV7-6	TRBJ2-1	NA	TGTGCCAGCAGCTTAGGGCTAGACATCTCCTACAATGAGCAGTTCTTC	CASSLGLDISYNEQFF
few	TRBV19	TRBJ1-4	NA	TGTGCCAGTACCACCTCTGGAAGGGCAACTAATGAAAAACTGTTTTTT	CASTTSGRATNEKLFF
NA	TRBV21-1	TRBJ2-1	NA	TGTGCCAGCAGACACATCACATCGCAGTTCTTC	CASRHITSQFF
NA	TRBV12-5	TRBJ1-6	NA	TGTGCTAGTGGTTTGGGGGACGGAACTTCACCCCTCCACTTT	CASGLGDGTSPLHF
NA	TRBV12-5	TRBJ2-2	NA	TGTGCTAGTGGTTTAACGTGGCTCACCGGGGAGCTGTTTTTT	CASGLTWLTGELFF
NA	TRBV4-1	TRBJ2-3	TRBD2	TGCGCCAGCAGCCAAAATGCAGCGGGGGCGGCAGATACGCAGTATTTT	CASSQNAAGAADTQYF
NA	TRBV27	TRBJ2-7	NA	TGTGCCAGCAGTGTCTATGGTTACGAGCAGTACTTC	CASSVYGYEQYF
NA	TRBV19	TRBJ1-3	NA	TGTGCCAGTGTCCCGAGAAGGTTGAGAGCTGGAAACACCATATATTTT	CASVPRRLRAGNTIYF
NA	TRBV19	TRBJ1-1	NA	TGTGCCAGTAGTATACGAACAGGAGTAGCTTTCTTT	CASSIRTGVAFF
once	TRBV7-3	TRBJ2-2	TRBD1	TGTGCCAGCAGCTCCGATACCGGGACAGGGGGCAGCGCCGGGGAGCTGTTTTTT	CASSSDTGTGGSAGELFF
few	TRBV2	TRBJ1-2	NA	TGTGCCAGCATCGAGACCGCTTATGGCTACACCTTC	CASIETAYGYTF
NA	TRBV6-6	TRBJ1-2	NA	TGTGCCAGCAGCCCACAGACAGGAGGGAGCTATGGCTACACCTTC	CASSPQTGGSYGYTF
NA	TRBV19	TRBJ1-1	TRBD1	TGTGCCAGTAGTAGGGGGGACAGGAGAACTGAAGCTTTCTTT	CASSRGDRRTEAFF
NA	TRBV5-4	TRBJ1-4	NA	TGTGCCAGCAGCCTGGATCAGGGGCCGGCTAATGAAAAACTGTTTTTT	CASSLDQGPANEKLFF
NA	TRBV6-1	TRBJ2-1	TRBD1	TGTGCCAGCAGTGATTTTGTTGGGACAGGGAGCAATGAGCAGTTCTTC	CASSDFVGTGSNEQFF
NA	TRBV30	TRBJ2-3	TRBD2	TGTGCCTGGGTTACTAGCGGAGATACGCAGTATTTT	CAWVTSGDTQYF
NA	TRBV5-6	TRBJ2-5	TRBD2	TGTGCCAGCAGCCAACTAGCGGGGGTCCAAGAGACCCAGTACTTC	CASSQLAGVQETQYF
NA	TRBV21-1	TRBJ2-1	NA	TGTGCCAGCAGCAAAGCCACGCCCGACAGGGGGTACTACAATGAGCAGTTCTTC	CASSKATPDRGYYNEQFF
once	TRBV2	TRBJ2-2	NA	TGTGCCGGCTGCCAATCGGCCACCGGGGAGCTGTTTTTT	CAGCQSATGELFF
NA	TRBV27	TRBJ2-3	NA	TGTGCCAGCAGTTCGGGGGTTTTCACAGATACGCAGTATTTT	CASSSGVFTDTQYF